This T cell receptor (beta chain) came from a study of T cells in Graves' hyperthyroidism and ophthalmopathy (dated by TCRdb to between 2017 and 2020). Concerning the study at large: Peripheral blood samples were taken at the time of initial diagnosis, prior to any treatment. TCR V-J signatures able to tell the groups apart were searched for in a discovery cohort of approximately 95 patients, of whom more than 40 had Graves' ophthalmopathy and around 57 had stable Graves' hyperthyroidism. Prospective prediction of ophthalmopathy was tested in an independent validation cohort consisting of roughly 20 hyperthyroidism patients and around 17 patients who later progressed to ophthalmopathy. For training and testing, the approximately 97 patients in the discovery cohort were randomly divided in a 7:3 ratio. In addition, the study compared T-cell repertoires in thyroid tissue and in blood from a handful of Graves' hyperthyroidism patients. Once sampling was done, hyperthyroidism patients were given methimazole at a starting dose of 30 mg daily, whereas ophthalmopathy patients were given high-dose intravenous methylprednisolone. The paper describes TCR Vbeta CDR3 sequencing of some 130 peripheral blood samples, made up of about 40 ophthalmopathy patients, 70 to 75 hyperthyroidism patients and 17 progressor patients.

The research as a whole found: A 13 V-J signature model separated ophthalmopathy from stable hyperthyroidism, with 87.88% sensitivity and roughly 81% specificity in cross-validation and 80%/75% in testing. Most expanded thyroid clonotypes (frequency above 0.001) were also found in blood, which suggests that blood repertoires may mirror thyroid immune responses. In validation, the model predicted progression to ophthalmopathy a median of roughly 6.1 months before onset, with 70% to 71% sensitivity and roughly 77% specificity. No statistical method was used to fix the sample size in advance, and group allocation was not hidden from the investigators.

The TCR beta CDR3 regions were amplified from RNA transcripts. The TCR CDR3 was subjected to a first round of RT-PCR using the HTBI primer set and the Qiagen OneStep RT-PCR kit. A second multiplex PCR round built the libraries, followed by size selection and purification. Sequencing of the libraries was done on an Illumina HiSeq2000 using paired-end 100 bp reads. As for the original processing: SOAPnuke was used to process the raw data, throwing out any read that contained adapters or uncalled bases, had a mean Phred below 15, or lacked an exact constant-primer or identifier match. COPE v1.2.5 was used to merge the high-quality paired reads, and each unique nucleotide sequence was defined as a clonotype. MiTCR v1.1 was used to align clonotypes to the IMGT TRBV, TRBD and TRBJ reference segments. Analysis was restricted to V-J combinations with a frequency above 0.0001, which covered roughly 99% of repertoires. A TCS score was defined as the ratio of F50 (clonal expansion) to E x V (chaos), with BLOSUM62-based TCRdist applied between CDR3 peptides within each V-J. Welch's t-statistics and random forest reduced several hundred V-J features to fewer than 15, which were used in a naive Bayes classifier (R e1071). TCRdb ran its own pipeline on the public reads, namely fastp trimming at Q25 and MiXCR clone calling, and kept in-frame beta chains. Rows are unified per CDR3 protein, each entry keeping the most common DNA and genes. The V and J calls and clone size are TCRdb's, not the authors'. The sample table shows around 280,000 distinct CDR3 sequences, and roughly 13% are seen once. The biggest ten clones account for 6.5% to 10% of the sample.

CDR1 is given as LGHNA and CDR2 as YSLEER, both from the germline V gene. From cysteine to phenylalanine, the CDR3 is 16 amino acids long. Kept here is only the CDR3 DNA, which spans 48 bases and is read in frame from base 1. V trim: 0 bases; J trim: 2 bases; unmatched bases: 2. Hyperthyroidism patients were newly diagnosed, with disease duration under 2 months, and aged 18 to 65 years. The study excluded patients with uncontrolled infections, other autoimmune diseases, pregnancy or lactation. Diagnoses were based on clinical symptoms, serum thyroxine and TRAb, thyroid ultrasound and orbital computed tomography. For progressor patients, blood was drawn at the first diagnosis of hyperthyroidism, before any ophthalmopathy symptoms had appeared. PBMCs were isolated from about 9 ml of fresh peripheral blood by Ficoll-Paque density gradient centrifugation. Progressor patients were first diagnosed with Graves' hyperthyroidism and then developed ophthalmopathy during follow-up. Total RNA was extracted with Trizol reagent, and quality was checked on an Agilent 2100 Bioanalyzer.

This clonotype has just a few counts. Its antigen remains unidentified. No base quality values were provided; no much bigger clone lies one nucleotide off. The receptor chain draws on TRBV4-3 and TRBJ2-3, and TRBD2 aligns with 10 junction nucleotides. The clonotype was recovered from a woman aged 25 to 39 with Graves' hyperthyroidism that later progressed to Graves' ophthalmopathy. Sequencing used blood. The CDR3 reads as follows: CASSQEGLAYTDTQYF. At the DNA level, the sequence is TGCGCCAGCAGCCAAGAGGGACTAGCGTACACAGATACGCAGTATTTT.